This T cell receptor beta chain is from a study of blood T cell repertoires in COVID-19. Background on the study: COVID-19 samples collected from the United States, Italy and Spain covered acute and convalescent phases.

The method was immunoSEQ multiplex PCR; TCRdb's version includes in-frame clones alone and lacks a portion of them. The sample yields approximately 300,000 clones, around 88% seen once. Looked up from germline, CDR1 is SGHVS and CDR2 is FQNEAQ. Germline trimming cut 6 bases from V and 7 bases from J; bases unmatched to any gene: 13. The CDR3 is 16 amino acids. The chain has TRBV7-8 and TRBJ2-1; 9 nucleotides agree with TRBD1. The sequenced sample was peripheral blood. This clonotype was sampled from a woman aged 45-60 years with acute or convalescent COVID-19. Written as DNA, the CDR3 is TGTGCCAGCAGTCCGTCCGGTTTCGGACAGGGGAATGAGCAGTTCTTC. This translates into CASSPSGFGQGNEQFF.